This record covers a single T cell receptor (beta chain). The record originates from a study of OX40 agonist ivuxolimab in advanced cancers. This table comes from immunoSEQ multiplex PCR, and its TCRdb copy is limited to in-frame clones, with some not included. Among roughly 67,000 clones listed, 80% to 95% were seen once. The CDR3 loop spans 13 amino acids. Germline V CDR1 and CDR2: MGHRA, YSYEKL. The V gene lost 1 base and the J gene lost 2 bases, with 6 bases spanning the gap. The sequencing used CD4+ or CD8+ T cells sorted from blood, collected in a trial of the OX40 agonist ivuxolimab. The V call is TRBV4-1, the J call TRBJ2-7; D unclear. The receptor was isolated from an adult with an advanced solid tumor such as melanoma, head and neck, liver or kidney cancer. The CDR3 nucleotides are TGCGCCAGCAGCCAAGGCCAAACCTACGAGCAGTACTTC. It yields the protein CASSQGQTYEQYF.